Listed here are 24 T cell receptor beta chains from one sample, sequenced in a study of T-cell memory formation after mild COVID-19. TCRdb used MiXCR to reprocess the 5' RACE reads, holding one entry per CDR3 protein. The sample has approximately 290,000 distinct CDR3 sequences; 15% to 20% are singletons. Material for sequencing was PBMCs or a T cell subset sorted from them (not recorded which). The receptor set was obtained from a man younger than 30 who had mild COVID-19 (a few samples of this study predate the infection). Cell type and time point are not known.

This clonotype occurred a few times. This rearrangement joins TRBV29-1 to TRBJ1-1; no firm D call. CDR3 length: 13 residues. V lost 5 bases and J 1 base, leaving 11 bases between the germline ends. Germline CDR1 and CDR2: SQVTM and ANQGSEA. CDR3 DNA: TGCAGCGTTAAGGTAGACTCGAACACTGAAGCTTTCTTT. Translating gives CSVKVDSNTEAFF.

Here the CDR3 reads CAISESNQGSNTEAFF. The CDR3, as DNA: TGTGCCATCAGTGAGTCGAATCAGGGGTCAAACACTGAAGCTTTCTTT. The chain carries TRBV10-3 and TRBJ1-1, with D possibly matching TRBD1 (6 bases). Germline lookup yields CDR1 ENHRY and CDR2 SYGVKD. The CDR3 is 16 residues long. Trimming removed 0 bases from V and 2 bases from J, with 13 bases in between.

The chain uses TRBV3-1 and TRBJ2-7; D unresolved. CDR3 size: 12 residues. Germline V gene data show CDR1 as LGHDT and CDR2 as YNNKEL (reference sequence). Trimming shortened V by 1 base and J by 5 bases, and 6 bases separated the two germline ends. CDR3 nucleotide sequence: TGTGCCAGCAGCCAAGGGTTCAACGAGCAGTACTTC. Protein sequence: CASSQGFNEQYF.

This clonotype appeared a few times. The rearrangement links TRBV9 to TRBJ1-6; D gene ambiguous. The germline CDR1 and CDR2 sequences are SGDLS and YYNGEE. Trimming took 2 bases from V and 7 from J, leaving 7 bases between them. The CDR3 totals 13 residues. CDR3 protein: CASSVRLNSPLHF. In nucleotides, the CDR3 is TGTGCCAGCAGCGTGCGACTGAATTCACCCCTCCACTTT.

This clonotype came up a few times. This rearrangement joins TRBV10-1 to TRBJ2-2, with 9 bases matching TRBD2. Trimming cost V 3 bases and J 3 bases; bases outside gene matches: 5. Germline V gives CDR1 WNHNN, CDR2 SYGVQD (reference sequence). The CDR3 spans 16 residues. CDR3 DNA: TGCGCCAGCAGTGATCAGCGGGGGGCATACACCGGGGAGCTGTTTTTT. It specifies CASSDQRGAYTGELFF.

This chain connects TRBV7-9 to TRBJ1-4; D is unclear. The CDR3 totals 16 residues. CDR1 SEHNR and CDR2 FQNEAQ come from the germline V gene (reference sequence). V gave up 4 bases and J gave up 0 bases, with 12 bases separating them. The CDR3 DNA reads TGTGCCAGCAGCTCACTGGACGGAGCAACTAATGAAAAACTGTTTTTT. As protein: CASSSLDGATNEKLFF.

This chain links TRBV6-1 with TRBJ1-5; D might be TRBD1 (5 bases). V was clipped by 4 bases and J by 1 base, with 14 bases between them. The CDR3 has 16 amino acids. CDR1 and CDR2 (germline): MNHNS, SASEGT. The CDR3 reads CASSGRQSASNQPQHF. The CDR3, as DNA: TGTGCCAGCAGTGGAAGACAGTCAGCGAGCAATCAGCCCCAGCATTTT.

The V and J genes are TRBV6-5 and TRBJ1-2; a possible D gene is TRBD1 (6 bases). Germline lookup yields CDR1 MNHEY and CDR2 SVGAGI. The CDR3 length is 16 residues. The V gene lost 0 bases and the J gene lost 4 bases, with 15 bases spanning the gap. The CDR3 sequence: CASSYSRGGLVYGYTF. CDR3 sequence (DNA): TGTGCCAGCAGTTACTCGAGGGGGGGGCTAGTCTATGGCTACACCTTC.

At least ten counts were recorded for this clonotype. The V call is TRBV29-1, the J call TRBJ2-3; no clear D gene. The germline V and J ends were trimmed by 3 bases and 3 bases, with 10 bases remaining between them. CDR3 length: 13 amino acids. Per germline, CDR1 SQVTM and CDR2 ANQGSEA. DNA for the CDR3: TGCAGCGTTGACAGGACCCTGACAGATACGCAGTATTTT. Amino acids: CSVDRTLTDTQYF.

This clonotype was observed a few times. The chain links TRBV18 to TRBJ2-7, with D possibly matching TRBD1 (5 bases). In germline, CDR1 is KGHSH, CDR2 LQKENI. CDR3 length: 13 residues. V lost 5 bases and J lost 7, with 15 bases in between. Here the CDR3 DNA reads TGTGCCAGCTCATCGCAATTTGCAGGGGAGCAGTACGTC. It yields the protein CASSSQFAGEQYV.

This clonotype turned up a few times. CDR3 sequence reads: CASSLVGTGNTGELFF. The CDR3, as DNA: TGTGCCAGCAGTCTCGTGGGGACAGGGAACACCGGGGAGCTGTTTTTT. V usage is TRBV6-2 or TRBV6-3 and J usage is TRBJ2-2, with 8 bases fitting TRBD1. J was trimmed by 1 base and V by 5 bases; bases with no gene match: 6. Looked up from germline, CDR1 is MNHEY and CDR2 is SVGEGT. This CDR3 is built from 16 residues.

Only a few counts were recorded for this clonotype. V is TRBV27 and J is TRBJ1-1; D unresolved. V lost 3 bases and J 1 base, leaving 9 bases between the germline ends. The germline V gene has CDR1 MNHEY and CDR2 SMNVEV (reference sequence). The CDR3 extends over 14 amino acids. Here the CDR3 DNA reads TGTGCCAGCAGTTTCCGCGTGGGGAACACTGAAGCTTTCTTT. It encodes CASSFRVGNTEAFF.

This clonotype was found many times. The chain links TRBV5-1 to TRBJ2-3, with D maybe TRBD2 (6 bases). CDR1 is SGHRS, CDR2 YFSETQ, per germline. V was pared by 3 bases and J by 3 bases, with 14 bases between. This CDR3 region has 15 residues. CDR3 loop: CASSSTTSSTDTQYF. The CDR3 nucleotides read TGCGCCAGCAGCTCCACTACTAGCTCAACAGATACGCAGTATTTT.

This clonotype was seen more than once but under ten times. Here the CDR3 DNA reads TGCGCCAGCAGCCGGAATTACGCTCGGGGGGGCCTTTCCCATGAGCAGTTCTTC. Protein sequence: CASSRNYARGGLSHEQFF. The V call is TRBV4-3, the J call TRBJ2-1, with TRBD2 matching over 8 bases. V lost 4 bases, J lost 8 bases, and 19 bases stayed unmatched. This CDR3 has 18 residues. Looked up from germline, CDR1 is LGHNA and CDR2 is YSLEER.

This clonotype has ten or more counts. This chain links TRBV2 with TRBJ1-5, with D maybe TRBD1 (5 bases). CDR1 is SNHLY, CDR2 FYNNEI, per germline. This CDR3 is 16 amino acids long. The V end lost 1 base, the J end lost 5 bases, and 15 bases lay between the germline ends. For the CDR3, the DNA is TGTGCCAGCAGTGAAGAGGCAGGGAGGAATTATCAGCCCCAGCATTTT. Translating gives CASSEEAGRNYQPQHF.

This sequence joins TRBV29-1 and TRBJ2-7; D may be TRBD1 (5 bases). Trimming cost V 6 bases and J 4 bases, with 16 bases left between them. CDR1 and CDR2 from the germline V gene are SQVTM and ANQGSEA. CDR3 length equals 13 residues. CDR3 DNA sequence: TGCAGCGTCGGTGGCCCCGACAGTTACGAGCAGTACTTC. This sequence encodes CSVGGPDSYEQYF.

V and J are TRBV4-2 and TRBJ2-1, with D tentatively TRBD1 (6 bases). Germline V gives CDR1 LGHNA, CDR2 YNFKEQ. V lost 1 base and J lost 0, with 10 bases in between. The CDR3 runs 16 residues. The CDR3, as DNA: TGTGCCAGCAGCCAAGGGGGGACAAGCTCCTACAATGAGCAGTTCTTC. It specifies CASSQGGTSSYNEQFF.

This clonotype occurred a few times. The chain uses TRBV2 and TRBJ2-2, with unresolved D. Germline CDR1 reads SNHLY; CDR2 reads FYNNEI. The CDR3 has 13 residues. The V end was cut by 7 bases, the J end by 1 base, with 7 bases between. This CDR3 reads CASTQENTGELFF. CDR3 coding DNA: TGTGCCAGCACACAAGAGAACACCGGGGAGCTGTTTTTT.

This clonotype was seen at least ten times. This chain connects TRBV12-3 or TRBV12-4 to TRBJ2-4, with D possibly TRBD1 on 5 matching bases. This CDR3 has 13 amino acids. The V gene lost 9 bases and the J gene lost 0 bases, with 9 bases spanning the gap. The CDR3 DNA reads TGTGCCAGTAGGGGCCTAGCCAAAAACATTCAGTACTTC. It specifies CASRGLAKNIQYF.

This clonotype has at least ten counts. V and J are TRBV7-2 and TRBJ2-4; a possible D gene is TRBD2 (5 bases). The germline CDR1 and CDR2 sequences are SGHTA and FQGNSA. The germline V and J ends were trimmed by 5 bases and 3 bases, with 20 bases remaining between them. This CDR3 has 17 amino acids. The CDR3 reads CASSPHSGNSGKNIQYF. DNA of the CDR3: TGTGCCAGCAGCCCGCACTCCGGGAATTCGGGCAAAAACATTCAGTACTTC.

This clonotype has only a few counts. The chain carries TRBV3-1 and TRBJ2-1; D gene ambiguous. The germline V and J ends were trimmed by 0 bases and 8 bases, with 11 bases remaining between them. The germline V gene encodes CDR1 LGHDT and CDR2 YNNKEL (reference sequence). This CDR3 has 14 amino acids. The CDR3 sequence is CASSQDLPVDEQFF. CDR3 DNA: TGTGCCAGCAGCCAAGATCTCCCAGTCGATGAGCAGTTCTTC.

The chain uses TRBV7-9 and TRBJ2-3; 9 bases are a match to TRBD2. Germline V lookup: CDR1 SEHNR, CDR2 FQNEAQ (reference sequence). The CDR3 has 12 residues. V gave up 7 bases and J gave up 8 bases; unmatched junction bases: 4. CDR3 coding DNA: TGTGCCAGCACTAGCGGGGCGGGTACGCAGTATTTT. Translating gives CASTSGAGTQYF.

The chain recombines TRBV21-1 with TRBJ1-2. TRBV21-1 is described as a pseudogene. The CDR3 is made up of 11 amino acids. CDR3 in amino acids: CACNRVDGYTF. The CDR3 region has the DNA TGTGCCTGCAACCGCGTGGATGGCTACACCTTC.

This clonotype was recorded at least ten times. The chain links TRBV20-1 to TRBJ2-3, with D unresolved. V lost 0 bases and J lost 4, with 8 bases in between. CDR1 is DFQATT, CDR2 SNEGSKA, per germline (reference sequence). The CDR3 spans 13 residues. Written as DNA, the CDR3 is TGCAGTGCTAGAGAGGGGTCCCCAGATACGCAGTATTTT. Its protein product is CSAREGSPDTQYF.